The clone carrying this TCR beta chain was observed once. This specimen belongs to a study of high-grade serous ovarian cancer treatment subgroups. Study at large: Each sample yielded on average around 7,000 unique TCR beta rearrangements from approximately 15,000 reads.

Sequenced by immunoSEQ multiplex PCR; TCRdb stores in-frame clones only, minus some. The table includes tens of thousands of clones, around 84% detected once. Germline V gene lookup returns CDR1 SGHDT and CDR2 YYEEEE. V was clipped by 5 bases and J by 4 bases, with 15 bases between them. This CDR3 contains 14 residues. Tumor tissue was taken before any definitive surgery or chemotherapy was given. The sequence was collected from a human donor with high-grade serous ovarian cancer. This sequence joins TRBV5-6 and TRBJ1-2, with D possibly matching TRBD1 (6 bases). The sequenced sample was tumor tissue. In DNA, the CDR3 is TGTGCCAGCAGGGAGACAGGAGAAAGCTATGGCTACACCTTC. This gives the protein CASRETGESYGYTF. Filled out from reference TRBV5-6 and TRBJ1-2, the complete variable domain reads DAGVTQSPTHLIKTRGQQVTLRCSPKSGHDTVSWYQQALGQGPQFIFQYYEEEERQRGNFPDRFSGHQFPNYSSELNVNALLLGDSALYLCASRETGESYGYTFGSGTRLTVV.